This T cell receptor beta chain comes out of a study of shared clonotypes between healthy human individuals. On the study more broadly: Per donor, three plates held CD4 naive cells, three held CD4 memory, two held CD8 naive and one held CD8 memory. Notes on the study in general: Incomplete sequencing of sorted subsets was indicated by rarefaction despite large depth.

CD4+ cells yielded CD45RA+ naive and CD45RA-negative memory subsets. To note about this clone: Its antigen is unidentified.

The table came from immunoSEQ multiplex PCR; TCRdb's copy has only in-frame clones and leaves some out. Of 1.4 million to 1.5 million clones listed, more than 95% are singletons. This sequence was found in a man aged 25-45 years in good health. What was sequenced was naive CD4+ T cells sorted from blood. Subset given: CD45RA+ positively selected.

The CDR3 nucleotides read TGTGCCAGCAGCTTGCGGGGCCCCTATGGCTACACCTTC. As protein: CASSLRGPYGYTF. V usage is TRBV5-4 and J usage is TRBJ1-2, with a possible D match to TRBD1 (5 bases). From germline, CDR1 is SGHNT and CDR2 YYREEE (reference sequence). The CDR3 is 13 residues long. With 1 base removed from V and 4 bases from J, the gap between germline ends came to 8 bases.